Below, 18 T cell receptor beta chains from the same sample are listed, as sequenced in a study of T cells in Graves' hyperthyroidism and ophthalmopathy. The source material, RNA transcripts, was used to amplify TCR beta CDR3 regions. Researchers ran a first-round RT-PCR on the TCR CDR3 using the HTBI primer set. MiXCR, run by TCRdb on the multiplex PCR reads, gives a single entry per CDR3 protein. This sample carries roughly 380,000 distinct CDR3 sequences, 13% of them seen once, and the ten largest clones take less than 25%. Material: blood. These receptors originate from a man aged 25 to 40 with Graves' hyperthyroidism that later progressed to Graves' ophthalmopathy.

Comments on this clonotype: Since the CDR3 does not end with the conserved phenylalanine or tryptophan, this likely comes from a read error. The V gene is TRBV18, the J gene TRBJ1-1; D gene unclear. The germline CDR1 and CDR2 sequences are KGHSH and LQKENI. Trimming stripped 3 bases from V and 3 bases from J, with 14 bases between. This CDR3 is 15 amino acids long. CDR3 coding DNA: TGTGCCAGCTCACCTTTCGAGGGATCGGACACTGAAGCTTTCGTT. Encoded protein: CASSPFEGSDTEAFV.

This clonotype occurred a few times. The chain links TRBV5-1 to TRBJ2-1, with 15 nucleotides matching TRBD2. The V gene's germline CDR1 is SGHRS and CDR2 YFSETQ. The CDR3 has 16 residues. Trimming cost V 4 bases and J 8 bases; bases outside gene matches: 7. The CDR3 coding sequence is TGCGCCAGCAGCCTGGGACTAGCGGGGGGCTGGGATGAGCAGTTCTTC. Translation gives CASSLGLAGGWDEQFF.

This clonotype has ten or more counts. The chain couples TRBV11-3 to TRBJ2-4; 14 nucleotides agree with TRBD2. Looked up from germline, CDR1 is SGHNT and CDR2 is YENEEA. Trimming cost V 6 bases and J 3 bases; bases outside gene matches: 10. This CDR3 region has 18 residues. CDR3 sequence reads: CASRSGTSGGLDKNIQYF. DNA of the CDR3: TGTGCCAGCAGGTCCGGGACTAGCGGGGGTCTGGACAAAAACATTCAGTACTTC.

The V call is TRBV5-4, the J call TRBJ1-1; D is perhaps TRBD1 (5 bases). V lost 2 bases and J lost 3, with 8 bases in between. The CDR3 loop spans 13 amino acids. Germline CDR1 SGHNT, CDR2 YYREEE (reference sequence). Here the CDR3 reads CASSFEGDTEAFF. The CDR3 DNA is TGTGCCAGCAGCTTCGAAGGGGACACTGAAGCTTTCTTT. The whole variable domain, filled in from reference TRBV5-4 and TRBJ1-1, reads ETGVTQSPTHLIKTRGQQVTLRCSSQSGHNTVSWYQQALGQGPQFIFQYYREEENGRGNFPPRFSGLQFPNYSSELNVNALELDDSALYLCASSFEGDTEAFFGQGTRLTVV.

V gene TRBV20-1 combines with J gene TRBJ1-4, with unresolved D. Germline CDR1 reads DFQATT; CDR2 reads SNEGSKA (reference sequence). Trimming stripped 0 bases from V and 5 bases from J, with 13 bases between. The CDR3 totals 15 residues. The chain's CDR3 is CSARDLSGPNEKLFF. CDR3 sequence (DNA): TGCAGTGCTAGAGATCTGTCCGGGCCGAATGAAAAACTGTTTTTT.

V usage is TRBV11-2 and J usage is TRBJ2-4, with D tentatively TRBD1 or TRBD2 (6 bases each). The CDR3 is 16 residues long. Germline V CDR1 and CDR2: SGHAT, FQNNGV. Trimming cost V 5 bases and J 9 bases, with 23 bases left between them. The CDR3 is CASSQESPGAQGIQYF. The DNA for the CDR3 is TGTGCCAGCAGCCAAGAGAGTCCGGGGGCGCAGGGCATTCAGTACTTC.

The chain combines TRBV9 with TRBJ2-6, with D uncertain. The CDR3 is 17 amino acids. Trimming removed 2 bases from V and 0 bases from J, with 12 bases in between. Germline V CDR1 and CDR2: SGDLS, YYNGEE. DNA for the CDR3: TGTGCCAGCAGCGTCCAGGTTCTCAGCTCTGGGGCCAACGTCCTGACTTTC. Its translation is CASSVQVLSSGANVLTF. Supplemented by reference TRBV9 and TRBJ2-6, the full variable domain reads DSGVTQTPKHLITATGQRVTLRCSPRSGDLSVYWYQQSLDQGLQFLIQYYNGEERAKGNILERFSAQQFPDLHSELNLSSLELGDSALYFCASSVQVLSSGANVLTFGAGSRLTVL.

This clonotype has at least ten counts. This chain connects TRBV7-9 to TRBJ2-5; D might be TRBD1 or TRBD2, each matching 6 bases. Germline CDR1 SEHNR, CDR2 FQNEAQ (reference sequence). V was trimmed by 4 bases and J by 3 bases, leaving 15 bases between them. This CDR3 spans 15 amino acids. This CDR3 is CASSSLRGPEETQYF. The CDR3 nucleotides are TGTGCCAGCAGCTCCCTACGGGGGCCCGAAGAGACCCAGTACTTC. The variable domain in full, completed from reference TRBV7-9 and TRBJ2-5, reads DTGVSQNPRHKITKRGQNVTFRCDPISEHNRLYWYRQTLGQGPEFLTYFQNEAQLEKSRLLSDRFSAERPKGSFSTLEIQRTEQGDSAMYLCASSSLRGPEETQYFGPGTRLLVL.

This clonotype was counted at least ten times. The chain couples TRBV7-9 to TRBJ2-5, with 8 bases matching TRBD1. With V trimmed by 5 bases and J by 5 bases, 7 bases remained unmatched. Looked up from germline, CDR1 is SEHNR and CDR2 is FQNEAQ (reference sequence). The CDR3 loop spans 14 amino acids. The CDR3 loop is CASSLRQGRETQYF. For the CDR3, the DNA is TGTGCCAGCAGCCTTAGACAGGGGAGGGAGACCCAGTACTTC.

This clonotype was picked up a small number of times. The chain combines TRBV28 with TRBJ2-7; D unclear. Germline CDR1 and CDR2: MDHEN and SYDVKM. V was trimmed by 9 bases and J by 6 bases, leaving 21 bases between them. This CDR3 contains 14 residues. The CDR3 reads CASRRVESRLEQYF. The CDR3 DNA sequence: TGTGCCAGTCGCCGCGTAGAGTCTCGCCTCGAGCAGTACTTC.

This clonotype has more than one count but fewer than ten. The rearrangement joins TRBV5-1 to TRBJ1-2; no firm D call. With 0 bases removed from V and 4 bases from J, the gap between germline ends came to 13 bases. Germline V gene lookup returns CDR1 SGHRS and CDR2 YFSETQ. CDR3 length: 15 residues. CDR3 amino acids: CASSLASRYLYGYTF. The CDR3 DNA reads as TGCGCCAGCAGCTTGGCATCCAGGTACCTCTATGGCTACACCTTC.

Remarks on this clonotype: Given a much more abundant clone one base away, this may be a read error. The chain employs TRBV11-1 and TRBJ2-1; 7 positions agree with TRBD1. Germline CDR1 is SGHAT and CDR2 is FQDESV (reference sequence). There are 13 residues in the CDR3. The CDR3 region is CASSDRVWNEQLF. CDR3 in DNA: TGTGCCAGCAGCGACAGGGTTTGGAATGAGCAGCTCTTC.

The J gene is TRBJ1-4, the V gene TRBV5-1, with 9 positions matching TRBD1. The CDR3 contains 15 residues. V shed 4 bases, J shed 7 bases, and the junction held 8 bases outside the gene matches. The germline CDR1 and CDR2 sequences are SGHRS and YFSETQ. CDR3 amino acids: CASSDTGGAGEKLFF. The CDR3 coding sequence is TGCGCCAGCAGCGACACAGGGGGCGCAGGTGAAAAACTGTTTTTT.

V is TRBV27 and J is TRBJ1-2; D may be TRBD1 (5 bases). The CDR3 totals 15 residues. CDR1 is MNHEY and CDR2 is SMNVEV in the germline V gene (reference sequence). The germline V and J ends were trimmed by 2 bases and 0 bases, with 10 bases remaining between them. The CDR3 DNA sequence: TGTGCCAGCAGTTTAAAGGGGTTAGCTAACTATGGCTACACCTTC. Translation gives CASSLKGLANYGYTF.

V is TRBV12-3 or TRBV12-4 and J is TRBJ2-5; possibly TRBD2 for D (6 bases). CDR3 length: 15 residues. With 3 bases removed from V and 2 bases from J, the gap between germline ends came to 13 bases. The CDR3 nucleotides are TGTGCCAGCAGTTTTTCCGGGAGTCGACAAGAGACCCAGTACTTC. It translates to CASSFSGSRQETQYF.

The rearrangement links TRBV29-1 to TRBJ2-7; tentative D call: TRBD1 (6 bases). V dropped 6 bases and J dropped 6 bases, with 12 bases sitting between them. The CDR3 is made up of 11 amino acids. From germline, CDR1 is SQVTM and CDR2 ANQGSEA. The CDR3 region is CSVRNRAEQYF. The DNA for the CDR3 is TGCAGCGTAAGAAACAGGGCCGAGCAGTACTTC.

This clonotype was observed a handful of times. The J gene is TRBJ2-1, the V gene TRBV20-1, with 9 bases identical to TRBD2. This CDR3 has 14 amino acids. The V and J ends lost 0 bases and 8 bases, in that order; junction bases with no gene match: 5. The germline gives CDR1 DFQATT, CDR2 SNEGSKA (reference sequence). This chain's CDR3 is CSARDGSGGYEQFF. The CDR3 nucleotides read TGCAGTGCTAGAGATGGGAGCGGGGGGTATGAGCAGTTCTTC.

The genes are TRBV5-1 and TRBJ2-5; D call uncertain. V was clipped by 0 bases and J by 1 base, with 13 bases between them. Germline CDR1 and CDR2: SGHRS and YFSETQ. The CDR3 runs to 16 residues. DNA of the CDR3: TGCGCCAGCAGCTTGGGGCAGGTCGCCTTCCAAGAGACCCAGTACTTC. Translating it yields CASSLGQVAFQETQYF.